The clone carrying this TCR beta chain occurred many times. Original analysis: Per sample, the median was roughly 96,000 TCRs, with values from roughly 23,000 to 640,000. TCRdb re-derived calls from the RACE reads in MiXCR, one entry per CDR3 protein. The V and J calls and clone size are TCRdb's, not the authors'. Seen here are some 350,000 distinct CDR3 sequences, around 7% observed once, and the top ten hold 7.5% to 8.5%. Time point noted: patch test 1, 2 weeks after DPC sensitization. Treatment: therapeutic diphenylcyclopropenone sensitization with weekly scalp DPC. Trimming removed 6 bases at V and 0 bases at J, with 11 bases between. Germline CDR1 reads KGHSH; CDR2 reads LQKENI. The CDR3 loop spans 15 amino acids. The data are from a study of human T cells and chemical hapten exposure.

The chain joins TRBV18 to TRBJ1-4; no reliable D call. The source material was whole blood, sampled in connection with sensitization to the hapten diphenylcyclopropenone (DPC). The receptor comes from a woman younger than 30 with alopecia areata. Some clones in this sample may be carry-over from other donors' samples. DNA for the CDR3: TGTGCCAGCTCGGTGGACGTAACAACTAATGAAAAACTGTTTTTT. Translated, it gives CASSVDVTTNEKLFF.